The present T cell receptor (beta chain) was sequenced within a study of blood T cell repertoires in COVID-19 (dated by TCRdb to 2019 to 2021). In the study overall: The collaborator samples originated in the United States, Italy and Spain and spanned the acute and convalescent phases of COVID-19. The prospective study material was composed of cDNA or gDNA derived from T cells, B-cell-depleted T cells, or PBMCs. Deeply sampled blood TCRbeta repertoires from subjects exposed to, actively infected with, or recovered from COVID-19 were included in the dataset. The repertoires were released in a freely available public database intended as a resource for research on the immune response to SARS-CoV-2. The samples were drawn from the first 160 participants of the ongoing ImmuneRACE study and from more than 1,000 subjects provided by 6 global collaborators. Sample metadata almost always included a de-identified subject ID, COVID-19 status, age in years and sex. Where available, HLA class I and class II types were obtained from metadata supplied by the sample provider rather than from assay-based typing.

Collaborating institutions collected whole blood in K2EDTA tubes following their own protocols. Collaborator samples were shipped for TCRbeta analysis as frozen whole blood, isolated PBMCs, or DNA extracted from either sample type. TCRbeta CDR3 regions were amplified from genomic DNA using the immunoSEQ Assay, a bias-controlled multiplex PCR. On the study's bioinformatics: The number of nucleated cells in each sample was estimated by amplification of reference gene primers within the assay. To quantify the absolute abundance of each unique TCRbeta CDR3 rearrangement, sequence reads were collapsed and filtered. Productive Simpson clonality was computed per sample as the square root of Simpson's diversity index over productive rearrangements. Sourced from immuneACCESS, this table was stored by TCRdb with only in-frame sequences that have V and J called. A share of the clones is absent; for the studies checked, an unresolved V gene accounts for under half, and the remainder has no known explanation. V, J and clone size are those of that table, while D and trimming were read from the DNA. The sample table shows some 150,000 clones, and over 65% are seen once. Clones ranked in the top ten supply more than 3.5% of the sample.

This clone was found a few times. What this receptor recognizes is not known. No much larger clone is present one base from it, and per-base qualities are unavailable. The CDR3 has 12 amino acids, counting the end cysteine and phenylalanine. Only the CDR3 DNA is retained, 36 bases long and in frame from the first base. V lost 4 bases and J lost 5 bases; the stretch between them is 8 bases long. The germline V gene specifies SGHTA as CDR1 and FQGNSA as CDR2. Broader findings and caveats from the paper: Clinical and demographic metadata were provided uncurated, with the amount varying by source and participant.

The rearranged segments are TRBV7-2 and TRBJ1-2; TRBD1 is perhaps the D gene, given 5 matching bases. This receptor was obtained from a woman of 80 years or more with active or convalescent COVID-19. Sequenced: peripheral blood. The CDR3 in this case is CASSSGGYGYTF. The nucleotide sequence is TGTGCCAGCAGCTCGGGGGGTTATGGCTACACCTTC.